This T cell receptor beta chain emerged from a study of blood T cell repertoires in COVID-19. Looking at the study overall: There were acute and convalescent COVID-19 samples, and they came from the United States, Italy and Spain.

The data were produced by immunoSEQ multiplex PCR, yet TCRdb's version contains in-frame clones alone and is incomplete. The table includes roughly 180,000 clones, 82% detected once. This CDR3 has 15 residues. Trimming left V 4 bases short and J 7 bases short, with 19 bases between. Germline lookup yields CDR1 MNHEY and CDR2 SVGEGT. Residents of about two dozen US areas, aged roughly 18 to 95 years, made up the participants. The recovered donors of Cohort 3 showed two negative PCRs, clearance, or symptom resolution. The sequence was obtained from a middle-aged man who had recovered from COVID-19. The sample taken for sequencing was PBMCs or T cells enriched from blood (not recorded which). This chain joins TRBV6-2 or TRBV6-3 and TRBJ1-2; D is possibly TRBD1 (5 bases). CDR3 loop: CASSLTGPWGGGYTF. The DNA of the CDR3 is TGTGCCAGCAGTTTAACCGGGCCATGGGGCGGTGGCTACACCTTC.